This is a list of T cell receptor beta chains from one sample in a study of technical replicates of blood from several donors. Data came from immunoSEQ multiplex PCR; TCRdb stores just in-frame clones and leaves some out. The profile shows approximately 73,000 clones, about 92% of them singletons. The sequencing sample was made of T cells isolated from PBMCs. The receptors shown here come from a human donor in good health. The CDR3 runs from the conserved cysteine through the conserved F or W. Fields, in order: CDR3 DNA, CDR3 protein, D gene, J gene, V gene, clone size. D genes are given only for firm matches. The size of a clone is reported for some rows only, either as once, few or many, or as a class for expanded clones.

CDR3 DNA: TGTGCCAGCAGTGTATGGCGGGAGCTTATTTCCTACGAGCAGTACTTC
CDR3 protein: CASSVWRELISYEQYF
D gene: TRBD2
J gene: TRBJ2-7
V gene: TRBV2
clone size: -

CDR3 DNA: TGTGCCAGCAGTGAAGGTCGAGCTCAAGAGACCCAGTACTTC
CDR3 protein: CASSEGRAQETQYF
D gene: -
J gene: TRBJ2-5
V gene: TRBV25-1
clone size: -

CDR3 DNA: TGCAGCGCTCGGACAGGGGGCTTGGCTGAAGCTTTCTTT
CDR3 protein: CSARTGGLAEAFF
D gene: TRBD1
J gene: TRBJ1-1
V gene: TRBV29-1
clone size: -

CDR3 DNA: TGTGCCAGCAGCTTAGAAGGGGTGGGTGGTACTGAAGCTTTCTTT
CDR3 protein: CASSLEGVGGTEAFF
D gene: -
J gene: TRBJ1-1
V gene: TRBV11-3
clone size: -

CDR3 DNA: TGTGCCAGCAGTGAATCTCTCGGGGGTGAAAAACTGTTTTTT
CDR3 protein: CASSESLGGEKLFF
D gene: -
J gene: TRBJ1-4
V gene: TRBV25-1
clone size: -

CDR3 DNA: TGTGCCAGCAGCTCCCTCACTAGCGGGAGCCACAATGAGCAGTTCTTC
CDR3 protein: CASSSLTSGSHNEQFF
D gene: TRBD2
J gene: TRBJ2-1
V gene: TRBV13
clone size: -

CDR3 DNA: TGTGCCAGTAAACGGGACCCGGAGGGGGGCTACACCTTC
CDR3 protein: CASKRDPEGGYTF
D gene: -
J gene: TRBJ1-2
V gene: TRBV19
clone size: few

CDR3 DNA: TGTGCCAGCAGCTTGGACGGTCACGGCGAGCAGTACTTC
CDR3 protein: CASSLDGHGEQYF
D gene: -
J gene: TRBJ2-7
V gene: TRBV5-4
clone size: -

CDR3 DNA: TGTGCCAGCAGTACGGGACAGCCTCAGTGGACAGCCAAAAACATTCAGTACTTC
CDR3 protein: CASSTGQPQWTAKNIQYF
D gene: TRBD1
J gene: TRBJ2-4
V gene: TRBV25-1
clone size: -

CDR3 DNA: TGTGCCAGCAGCTTAGGTCGGAGAGGTTATGGCTACACCTTC
CDR3 protein: CASSLGRRGYGYTF
D gene: -
J gene: TRBJ1-2
V gene: TRBV11-2
clone size: -

CDR3 DNA: TGTGCCAGCAGTTATCCCCGGCAGGGGGTCCACAATGAGCAGTTCTTC
CDR3 protein: CASSYPRQGVHNEQFF
D gene: TRBD1
J gene: TRBJ2-1
V gene: TRBV27
clone size: once

CDR3 DNA: TGTGCCAGCAGTGGAGTTGACAGGAGGTACGAGCAGTACTTC
CDR3 protein: CASSGVDRRYEQYF
D gene: -
J gene: TRBJ2-7
V gene: TRBV2
clone size: -

CDR3 DNA: TGTGCCTGGAGTGGCGACAGGGATCAGCCCCAGCATTTT
CDR3 protein: CAWSGDRDQPQHF
D gene: TRBD1
J gene: TRBJ1-5
V gene: TRBV30
clone size: -

CDR3 DNA: TGTGCCAGCAGCGTAGAACCTAGCGGGAGGGCCCTAGATACGCAGTATTTT
CDR3 protein: CASSVEPSGRALDTQYF
D gene: TRBD2
J gene: TRBJ2-3
V gene: TRBV9
clone size: -

CDR3 DNA: TGTGCCAGCAGCTTAACCCCTGGACTAGCTGAGGACAATGAGCAGTTCTTC
CDR3 protein: CASSLTPGLAEDNEQFF
D gene: TRBD2
J gene: TRBJ2-1
V gene: TRBV13
clone size: -

CDR3 DNA: TGTGCCAGCTCACCAGAAGGGGGACGGGGCTACACCTTC
CDR3 protein: CASSPEGGRGYTF
D gene: -
J gene: TRBJ1-2
V gene: TRBV18
clone size: -

CDR3 DNA: TGTGCCAGCAGTTATAATCCAGGAAGCCAGCCCCAGCATTTT
CDR3 protein: CASSYNPGSQPQHF
D gene: -
J gene: TRBJ1-5
V gene: TRBV6-6
clone size: -

CDR3 DNA: TGTGCCAGCAGCGAGGACAGGGTCAAAGGCTACACCTTC
CDR3 protein: CASSEDRVKGYTF
D gene: TRBD1
J gene: TRBJ1-2
V gene: TRBV9
clone size: -

CDR3 DNA: TGTGCCAGCAGCGTATTATCTCGGGATTACAATGAGCAGTTCTTC
CDR3 protein: CASSVLSRDYNEQFF
D gene: -
J gene: TRBJ2-1
V gene: TRBV9
clone size: -

CDR3 DNA: TGTGCCAGCAGTTGGCGGGGGGAGGATACGCAGTATTTT
CDR3 protein: CASSWRGEDTQYF
D gene: TRBD2
J gene: TRBJ2-3
V gene: TRBV2
clone size: -

CDR3 DNA: TGTGCCTGGAGTGTTTTTAGCGGGCAAGAGACCCAGTACTTC
CDR3 protein: CAWSVFSGQETQYF
D gene: TRBD2
J gene: TRBJ2-5
V gene: TRBV30
clone size: -

CDR3 DNA: TGTGCCAGTAGTATCCAAGGGCTAGCGGGATCCCACGAGCAGTACTTC
CDR3 protein: CASSIQGLAGSHEQYF
D gene: TRBD2
J gene: TRBJ2-7
V gene: TRBV19
clone size: -

CDR3 DNA: TGCAGTGCTAGCCCCGGGTATGAGCAGTACTTC
CDR3 protein: CSASPGYEQYF
D gene: -
J gene: TRBJ2-7
V gene: TRBV20-1
clone size: -

CDR3 DNA: TGTGCCAGCTTGGGGAGCTCCTACGAGCAGTACTTC
CDR3 protein: CASLGSSYEQYF
D gene: -
J gene: TRBJ2-7
V gene: TRBV2
clone size: -

CDR3 DNA: TGCAGCGTTGAAGGCTCAGGGCGACTCACTGAAGCTTTCTTT
CDR3 protein: CSVEGSGRLTEAFF
D gene: -
J gene: TRBJ1-1
V gene: TRBV29-1
clone size: -

CDR3 DNA: TGTGCCAGCAGTTCCCTGACAAGAATTGAGACCCAGTACTTC
CDR3 protein: CASSSLTRIETQYF
D gene: -
J gene: TRBJ2-5
V gene: TRBV28
clone size: -

CDR3 DNA: TGTGCCAGCAGCCAACGCACAGGGTACAATCAGCCCCAGCATTTT
CDR3 protein: CASSQRTGYNQPQHF
D gene: -
J gene: TRBJ1-5
V gene: TRBV4-2
clone size: -

CDR3 DNA: TGTGCCAGCAGCGCCCCGGGACTAGAGGAGACCCAGTACTTC
CDR3 protein: CASSAPGLEETQYF
D gene: TRBD2
J gene: TRBJ2-5
V gene: TRBV9
clone size: once

CDR3 DNA: TGCAGCGTTGACCAGAACACTGAAGCTTTCTTT
CDR3 protein: CSVDQNTEAFF
D gene: -
J gene: TRBJ1-1
V gene: TRBV29-1
clone size: -

CDR3 DNA: TGCGCCAGCAGCCTAACCCAGGTGGCTAACTATGGCTACACCTTC
CDR3 protein: CASSLTQVANYGYTF
D gene: -
J gene: TRBJ1-2
V gene: TRBV4-1
clone size: -

CDR3 DNA: TGTGCCAGCATCGGGGGTAGGTACGAGCAGTACTTC
CDR3 protein: CASIGGRYEQYF
D gene: -
J gene: TRBJ2-7
V gene: TRBV28
clone size: -

CDR3 DNA: TGTGCCAGCAGCTTAGTCGGACAGGGGCGAGGAAACACCATATATTTT
CDR3 protein: CASSLVGQGRGNTIYF
D gene: TRBD1
J gene: TRBJ1-3
V gene: TRBV7-8
clone size: -

CDR3 DNA: TGTGCCAGCAGTGAAGACGTGGCGGGAGCCTACGAGCAGTACTTC
CDR3 protein: CASSEDVAGAYEQYF
D gene: TRBD2
J gene: TRBJ2-7
V gene: TRBV6-1
clone size: once

CDR3 DNA: TGTGCCAGCAGCCTCCCCGGACATCCTAATGAAAAACTGTTTTTT
CDR3 protein: CASSLPGHPNEKLFF
D gene: -
J gene: TRBJ1-4
V gene: TRBV9
clone size: -

CDR3 DNA: TGTGCCAGCAGTCCGGGACAGCTCACCGGGGAGCTGTTTTTT
CDR3 protein: CASSPGQLTGELFF
D gene: TRBD1
J gene: TRBJ2-2
V gene: TRBV2
clone size: -

CDR3 DNA: TGCGCCAGCAGTCCGAGGCAGGGGAGCTCCTACAATGAGCAGTTCTTC
CDR3 protein: CASSPRQGSSYNEQFF
D gene: -
J gene: TRBJ2-1
V gene: TRBV5-1
clone size: -